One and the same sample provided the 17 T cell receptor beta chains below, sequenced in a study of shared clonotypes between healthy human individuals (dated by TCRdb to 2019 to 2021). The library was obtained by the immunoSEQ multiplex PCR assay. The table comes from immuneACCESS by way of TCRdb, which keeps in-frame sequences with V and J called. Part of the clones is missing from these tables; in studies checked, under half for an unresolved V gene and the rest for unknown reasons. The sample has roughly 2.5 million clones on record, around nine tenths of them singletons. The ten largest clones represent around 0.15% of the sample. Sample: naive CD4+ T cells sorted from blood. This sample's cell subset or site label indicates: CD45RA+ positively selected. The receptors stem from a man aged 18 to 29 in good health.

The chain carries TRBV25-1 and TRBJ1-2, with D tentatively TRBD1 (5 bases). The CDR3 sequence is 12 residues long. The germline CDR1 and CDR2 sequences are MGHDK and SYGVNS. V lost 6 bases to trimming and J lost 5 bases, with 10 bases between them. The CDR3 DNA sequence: TGTGCCAGCAGGCACGGGGGTTATGGCTACACCTTC. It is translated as CASRHGGYGYTF.

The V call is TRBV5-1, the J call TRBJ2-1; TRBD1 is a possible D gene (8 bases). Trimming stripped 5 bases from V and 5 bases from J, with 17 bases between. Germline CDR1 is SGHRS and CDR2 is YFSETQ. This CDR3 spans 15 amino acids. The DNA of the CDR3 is TGCGCCAGCAGTACGGACAGGGAGGGGAACAATGAGCAGTTCTTC. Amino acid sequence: CASSTDREGNNEQFF.

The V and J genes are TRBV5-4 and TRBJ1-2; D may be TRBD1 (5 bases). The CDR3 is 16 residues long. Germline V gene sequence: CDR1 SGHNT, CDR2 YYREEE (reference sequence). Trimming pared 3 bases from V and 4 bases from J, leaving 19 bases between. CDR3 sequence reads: CASSSVGGRLGYGYTF. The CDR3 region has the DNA TGTGCCAGCAGCTCAGTCGGGGGTCGACTGGGCTATGGCTACACCTTC.

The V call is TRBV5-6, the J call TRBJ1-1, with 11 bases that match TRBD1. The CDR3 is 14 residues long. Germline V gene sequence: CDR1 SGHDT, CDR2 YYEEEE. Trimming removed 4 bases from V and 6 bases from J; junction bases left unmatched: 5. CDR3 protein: CASSQDRGLSEAFF. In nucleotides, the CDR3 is TGTGCCAGCAGCCAGGACAGGGGGCTGTCTGAAGCTTTCTTT.

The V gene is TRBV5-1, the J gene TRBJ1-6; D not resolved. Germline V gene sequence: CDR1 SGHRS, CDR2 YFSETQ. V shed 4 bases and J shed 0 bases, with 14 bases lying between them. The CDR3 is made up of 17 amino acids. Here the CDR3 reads CASSAGPESSYNSPLHF. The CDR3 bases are TGCGCCAGCAGCGCCGGACCGGAGAGCTCCTATAATTCACCCCTCCACTTT.

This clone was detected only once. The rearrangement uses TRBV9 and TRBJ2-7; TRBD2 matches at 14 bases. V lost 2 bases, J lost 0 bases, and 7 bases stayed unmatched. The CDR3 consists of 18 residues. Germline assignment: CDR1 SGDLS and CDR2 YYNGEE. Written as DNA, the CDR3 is TGTGCCAGCAGCGTCGGGACTAGCGGGAGAGGTTACTCCTACGAGCAGTACTTC. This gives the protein CASSVGTSGRGYSYEQYF.

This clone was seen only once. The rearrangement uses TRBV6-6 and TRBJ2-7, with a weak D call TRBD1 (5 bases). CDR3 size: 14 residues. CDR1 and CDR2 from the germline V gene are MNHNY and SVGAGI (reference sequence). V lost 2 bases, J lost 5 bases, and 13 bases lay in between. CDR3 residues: CASSYTAGIHEQYF. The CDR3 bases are TGTGCCAGCAGTTACACGGCAGGGATCCACGAGCAGTACTTC.

CDR3 coding DNA: TGTGCCAGCAGCTTAGCCAGCCCCCGGCAGACTAGCAATCAGCCCCAGCATTTT. Protein product: CASSLASPRQTSNQPQHF. V is TRBV7-8 and J is TRBJ1-5; D unclear. With 0 bases removed from V and 0 bases from J, the gap between germline ends came to 15 bases. Germline V gene data show CDR1 as SGHVS and CDR2 as FQNEAQ. CDR3 size: 18 residues.

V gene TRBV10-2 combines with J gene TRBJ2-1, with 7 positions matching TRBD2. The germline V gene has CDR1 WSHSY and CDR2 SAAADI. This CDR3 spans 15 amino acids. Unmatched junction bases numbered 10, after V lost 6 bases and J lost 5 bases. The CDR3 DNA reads TGCGCCAGCAGGGACGTAGCGGGCTTGGACAATGAGCAGTTCTTC. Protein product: CASRDVAGLDNEQFF.

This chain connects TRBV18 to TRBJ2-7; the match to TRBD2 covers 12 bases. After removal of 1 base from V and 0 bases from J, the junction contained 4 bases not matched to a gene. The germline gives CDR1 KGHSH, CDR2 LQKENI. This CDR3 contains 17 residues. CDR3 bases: TGTGCCAGCTCACCACGGGGACTAGCGGGTTCCTCCTACGAGCAGTACTTC. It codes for CASSPRGLAGSSYEQYF.

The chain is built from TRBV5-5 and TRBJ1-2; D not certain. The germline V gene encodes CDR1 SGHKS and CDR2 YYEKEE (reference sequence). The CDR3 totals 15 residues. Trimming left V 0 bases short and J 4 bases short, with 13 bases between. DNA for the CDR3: TGTGCCAGCAGCTTGGAGGTGGCAGCTGGCTATGGCTACACCTTC. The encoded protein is CASSLEVAAGYGYTF.

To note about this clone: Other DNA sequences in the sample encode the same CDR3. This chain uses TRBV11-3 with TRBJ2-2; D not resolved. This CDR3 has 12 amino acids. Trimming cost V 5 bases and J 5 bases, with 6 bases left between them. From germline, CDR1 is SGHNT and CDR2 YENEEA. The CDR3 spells CASSRTTGELFF. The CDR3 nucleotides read TGTGCCAGCAGCAGGACGACCGGGGAGCTGTTTTTT.

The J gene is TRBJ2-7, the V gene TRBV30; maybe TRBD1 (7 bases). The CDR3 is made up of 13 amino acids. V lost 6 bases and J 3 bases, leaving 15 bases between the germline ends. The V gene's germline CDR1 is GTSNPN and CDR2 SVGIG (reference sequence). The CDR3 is CACRRDRYYEQYF. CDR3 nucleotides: TGTGCCTGCCGGAGGGACAGATACTACGAGCAGTACTTC.

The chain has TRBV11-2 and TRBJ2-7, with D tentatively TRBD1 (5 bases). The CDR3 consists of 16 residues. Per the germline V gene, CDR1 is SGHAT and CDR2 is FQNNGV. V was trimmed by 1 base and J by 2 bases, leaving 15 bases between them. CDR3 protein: CASSLGSQGPAYEQYF. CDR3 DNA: TGTGCCAGCAGCTTAGGGTCCCAGGGCCCCGCCTACGAGCAGTACTTC.

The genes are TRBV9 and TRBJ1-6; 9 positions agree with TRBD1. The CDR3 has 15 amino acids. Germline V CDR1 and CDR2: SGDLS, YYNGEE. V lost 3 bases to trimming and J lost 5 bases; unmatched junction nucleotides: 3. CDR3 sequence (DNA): TGTGCCAGCAGCGCCGACAGGGGGAATAATTCACCCCTCCACTTT. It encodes CASSADRGNNSPLHF.

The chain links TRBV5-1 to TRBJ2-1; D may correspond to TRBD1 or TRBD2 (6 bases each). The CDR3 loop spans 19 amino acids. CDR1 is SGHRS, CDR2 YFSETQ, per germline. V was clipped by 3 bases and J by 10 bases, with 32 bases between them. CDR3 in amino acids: CASSSSQGSASGGVFEQFF. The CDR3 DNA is TGCGCCAGCAGCTCCTCACAGGGTTCCGCATCCGGAGGGGTCTTCGAGCAGTTCTTC. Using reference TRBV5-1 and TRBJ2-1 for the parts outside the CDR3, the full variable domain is KAGVTQTPRYLIKTRGQQVTLSCSPISGHRSVSWYQQTPGQGLQFLFEYFSETQRNKGNFPGRFSGRQFSNSRSEMNVSTLELGDSALYLCASSSSQGSASGGVFEQFFGPGTRLTVL.

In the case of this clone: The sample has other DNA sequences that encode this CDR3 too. The CDR3 DNA reads as TGTGCCAGCTCACCCCGGGACACCGGGGAGCTGTTTTTT. The encoded protein is CASSPRDTGELFF. J is TRBJ2-2 and V is TRBV18; D call uncertain. There are 13 residues in the CDR3. Germline lookup yields CDR1 KGHSH and CDR2 LQKENI. Trimming removed 3 bases from V and 3 bases from J, with 5 bases in between.